This record looks at one T cell receptor (beta chain) sequence and its context. As yet, its antigen is unknown. Germline V gene lookup returns CDR1 SGDLS and CDR2 YYNGEE. V dropped 4 bases and J dropped 5 bases, with 8 bases sitting between them. This CDR3 comprises 12 residues. Positive CCR7 selection of CD45RO-negative cells yielded the naive CD8 cells, and terminally differentiated effector memory CD45RA+ cells were excluded. Every subset had its genomic DNA shared out evenly among several immunoSEQ plates. Assay: immunoSEQ multiplex PCR; the TCRdb copy retains only in-frame clones and omits some. The sample gives about 2 million clones, about 94% of which show up once; roughly 1% is in the top ten. This entry comes from a study of shared clonotypes between healthy human individuals. Study findings and constraints: Genetic and exposure-history diversity was limited by the small donor number. Despite large depth, sorted-subset datasets appeared incompletely sequenced. Naive subsets typically showed greater estimated richness than memory subsets.

The sequence came from a man younger than 35 in good health. V usage is TRBV9 and J usage is TRBJ2-3; D unresolved. Material for sequencing was naive CD8+ T cells sorted from blood. CDR3 residues: CASSQEGDTQYF. The CDR3 DNA follows: TGTGCCAGCAGCCAAGAAGGAGATACGCAGTATTTT. The entire variable domain, with the rest obtained from reference TRBV9 and TRBJ2-3, is as follows: DSGVTQTPKHLITATGQRVTLRCSPRSGDLSVYWYQQSLDQGLQFLIQYYNGEERAKGNILERFSAQQFPDLHSELNLSSLELGDSALYFCASSQEGDTQYFGPGTRLTVL.